Detailed here is one T cell receptor beta chain. V lost 3 bases to trimming and J lost 9 bases; unmatched junction nucleotides: 11. The CDR3 totals 15 residues. The germline CDR1 and CDR2 sequences are SGHDT and YYEEEE. Produced via immunoSEQ multiplex PCR; TCRdb's table is partial and in-frame only. In the table there are 70,000 or so clones, 85% to 95% of which are singletons. These data originate in a study of T cell changes during pregnancy in multiple sclerosis. The chain recombines TRBV5-6 with TRBJ2-1; 8 nucleotides match TRBD2. The sequence was collected from a female donor in good health, enrolled as a control in a pregnancy study. Sequencing used peripheral blood, obtained in the third trimester of pregnancy. This CDR3 is CASSWGPGLVGEQFF. The CDR3 DNA follows: TGTGCCAGCAGCTGGGGGCCGGGACTAGTGGGTGAGCAGTTCTTC.